This TCR beta chain derives from a study of CD8+ T cells in alopecia areata. It was cDNA, reverse transcribed from extracted RNA, that served as the sequencing template. Sequencing used immunoSEQ multiplex PCR; TCRdb keeps in-frame clones, though not all of them. Of more than 95,000 clones listed, approximately 60% are singletons. The CDR3 loop spans 16 amino acids. J was trimmed by 3 bases and V by 3 bases; bases with no gene match: 5. Germline assignment: CDR1 SGHRS and CDR2 YFSETQ. The sequenced material came from CD4+ T cells sorted from blood. V usage is TRBV5-1 and J usage is TRBJ2-3; 12 bases match TRBD2. The clonotype was recovered from a human donor in good health. CDR3 sequence (DNA): TGCGCCAGCAGCTCGAGGACTAGCGGGGTAACAGATACGCAGTATTTT. Its protein product is CASSSRTSGVTDTQYF.